This is a list of T cell receptor beta chains from one sample in a study of T cell responses to AZD1222 COVID-19 vaccine. Clones were sequenced by immunoSEQ multiplex PCR, and TCRdb holds only the in-frame ones, with some missing. Here the sample spans some 140,000 clones, approximately 90% being singletons. The sample in question was peripheral blood, obtained on day 0 of AZD1222 vaccination. Source of these receptors: an adult in good health. Each CDR3 is given with its conserved first and last residue. The order of the fields is D gene, J gene, V gene, clone size, CDR3 protein, CDR3 DNA. D genes are given only for firm matches. Not all rows give a size; the values are once, few, many and, for expanded clones, a class.

>-|TRBJ2-7|TRBV9|once
CASSVEREGYEQYF
TGTGCCAGCAGCGTAGAGCGTGAGGGGTACGAGCAGTACTTC
>-|TRBJ1-4|TRBV7-6|-
CASSLSTDRGWGEKLFF
TGTGCCAGCAGCTTATCGACGGATCGGGGGTGGGGTGAAAAACTGTTTTTT
>-|TRBJ1-5|TRBV19|-
CASIVPRAGESNQPQHF
TGTGCCAGTATCGTCCCCAGGGCAGGTGAGAGCAATCAGCCCCAGCATTTT
>-|TRBJ1-1|TRBV5-6|-
CASSHQLNTEAFF
TGTGCCAGCAGCCACCAGTTGAACACTGAAGCTTTCTTT
>TRBD1|TRBJ1-3|TRBV5-8|-
CASSLVFGTGSSGNTIYF
TGTGCCAGCAGCTTGGTTTTTGGGACAGGGAGCTCTGGAAACACCATATATTTT
>TRBD2|TRBJ2-3|TRBV7-9|-
CASNNNLLAGAPDTQYF
TGTGCCAGCAACAACAACTTGCTTGCGGGAGCACCAGATACGCAGTATTTT
>TRBD1|TRBJ2-7|TRBV29-1|-
CSARDRTSYEQYF
TGCAGCGCCCGGGACAGAACATCCTACGAGCAGTACTTC
>-|TRBJ2-7|TRBV7-7|-
CASSLQQGLPYEQYF
TGTGCTAGCAGCTTACAACAGGGACTGCCATACGAGCAGTACTTC
>-|TRBJ1-5|TRBV7-9|-
CASSLGGAEGPFQPQHF
TGTGCCAGCAGCTTAGGAGGCGCCGAGGGACCTTTTCAGCCCCAGCATTTT
>-|TRBJ2-7|TRBV27|-
CASSIILGEQYF
TGTGCCAGCAGTATTATACTTGGCGAGCAGTACTTC
>-|TRBJ2-5|TRBV15|-
CATSGTTRGWETQYF
TGTGCCACCAGCGGGACGACTAGGGGGTGGGAGACCCAGTACTTC
>-|TRBJ1-1|TRBV9|once
CASSVGEGGGNTEAFF
TGTGCCAGCAGCGTAGGGGAAGGTGGGGGGAACACTGAAGCTTTCTTT
>-|TRBJ2-1|TRBV9|-
CASSVGIGEQFF
TGTGCCAGCAGCGTAGGTATCGGTGAGCAGTTCTTC
>TRBD1|TRBJ1-6|TRBV9|-
CASSVAGTGVSPLHF
TGTGCCAGCAGCGTAGCAGGGACAGGGGTTTCACCCCTCCACTTT
>-|TRBJ2-2|TRBV6-5|-
CATSPGRSLTGELFF
TGTGCCACATCACCGGGACGGTCCCTCACCGGGGAGCTGTTTTTT
>TRBD1|TRBJ1-5|TRBV5-4|-
CASSDSGQGGQPQHF
TGTGCCAGCAGCGATAGCGGACAGGGGGGACAGCCCCAGCATTTT
>TRBD1|TRBJ1-5|TRBV2|-
CASSEAPPRTGPYQPQHF
TGTGCCAGCAGTGAAGCGCCCCCTAGGACAGGTCCTTATCAGCCCCAGCATTTT
>TRBD1|TRBJ1-4|TRBV9|-
CASSPFGGGVEKLFF
TGTGCCAGCAGCCCCTTCGGAGGGGGCGTTGAAAAACTGTTTTTT
>-|TRBJ1-6|TRBV4-3|-
CASSQDYYSPLHF
TGCGCCAGCAGCCAAGATTATTATTCACCCCTCCACTTT
>-|TRBJ2-1|TRBV7-2|-
CASSLGPRSYNEQFF
TGTGCCAGCAGCTTAGGGCCTAGGTCCTACAATGAGCAGTTCTTC
>TRBD1|TRBJ1-2|TRBV10-3|once
CAIRDRQGNGYTF
TGTGCCATCAGAGACCGACAGGGGAATGGCTACACCTTC
>-|TRBJ2-1|TRBV6-5|once
CASSYNSASYNEQFF
TGTGCCAGCAGTTATAATAGCGCCTCCTACAATGAGCAGTTCTTC
>-|TRBJ2-5|TRBV7-9|-
CASSSRGGQTGETQYF
TGTGCCAGCAGCTCGAGGGGTGGACAGACGGGGGAGACCCAGTACTTC
>TRBD2|TRBJ2-7|TRBV27|-
CASSIGLAGVYEQYF
TGTGCCAGCAGTATCGGACTAGCGGGAGTTTACGAGCAGTACTTC
>-|TRBJ2-7|TRBV9|-
CASSVGEHYSYEQYF
TGTGCCAGCAGCGTAGGGGAGCACTACTCCTACGAGCAGTACTTC
>-|TRBJ2-3|TRBV4-1|-
CASSPLGMGPDTQYF
TGCGCCAGCAGCCCACTAGGCATGGGCCCAGATACGCAGTATTTT
>-|TRBJ2-7|TRBV4-3|-
CASSQDTGVSSYEQYF
TGCGCCAGCAGCCAAGATACTGGCGTTAGCTCCTACGAGCAGTACTTC
>-|TRBJ2-7|TRBV28|-
CASRKYEQYF
TGTGCCAGCAGAAAATACGAGCAGTACTTC
>-|TRBJ2-5|TRBV10-3|-
CAIRGEETQYF
TGTGCCATCAGAGGTGAAGAGACCCAGTACTTC
>TRBD1|TRBJ1-6|TRBV25-1|-
CASSGDPRGRPSSLHF
TGTGCCAGCAGTGGCGACCCCAGGGGGCGGCCTTCGTCCCTCCACTTT
>-|TRBJ2-7|TRBV5-1|-
CASSSTREGHEQYF
TGCGCCAGCAGCTCCACGCGAGAAGGCCACGAGCAGTACTTC
>TRBD1|TRBJ1-4|TRBV28|-
CASSLGTGVRSDEKLFF
TGTGCCAGCAGTTTAGGGACAGGGGTGAGATCGGATGAAAAACTGTTTTTT
>-|TRBJ2-7|TRBV7-3|once
CASSLNPLYEQYF
TGTGCCAGCAGCTTAAACCCCCTCTACGAGCAGTACTTC
>TRBD1|TRBJ2-3|TRBV27|-
CASSVNRGQGTDTQYF
TGTGCCAGCAGTGTAAACAGGGGCCAGGGCACAGATACGCAGTATTTT
>TRBD2|TRBJ2-7|TRBV9|-
CASSVDGRTSYEQYF
TGTGCCAGCAGCGTAGACGGGAGGACCTCCTACGAGCAGTACTTC
>TRBD1|TRBJ1-2|TRBV7-9|once
CASTQTGGTWYGYTF
TGTGCCAGCACCCAGACAGGGGGCACTTGGTATGGCTACACCTTC
>TRBD1|TRBJ1-6|TRBV19|-
CASSILVQGNSPLHF
TGTGCCAGTAGTATATTGGTACAGGGGAATTCACCCCTCCACTTT
>TRBD1|TRBJ1-3|TRBV19|-
CASSILTQGASGNTIYF
TGTGCCAGTAGTATACTTACACAGGGGGCCTCTGGAAACACCATATATTTT
>TRBD2|TRBJ2-7|TRBV6-5|many
CASKTSGNSYEQYF
TGTGCCAGCAAAACTAGCGGGAACTCCTACGAGCAGTACTTC
>-|TRBJ1-5|TRBV7-2|-
CASSLYMDSNQPQHF
TGTGCCAGCAGCTTATATATGGACAGCAATCAGCCCCAGCATTTT
>TRBD1|TRBJ2-7|TRBV18|-
CASPDRALSYEQYF
TGTGCCAGCCCCGACAGGGCCCTATCCTACGAGCAGTACTTC
>-|TRBJ2-1|TRBV6-2/TRBV6-3|-
CASSYPGGPSHNEQFF
TGTGCCAGCAGTTACCCTGGGGGCCCGTCCCACAATGAGCAGTTCTTC
>TRBD2|TRBJ2-5|TRBV27|-
CASSLFRTSGKETQYF
TGTGCCAGCAGTTTATTCCGGACTAGCGGGAAAGAGACCCAGTACTTC
>TRBD1|TRBJ2-3|TRBV27|-
CASSNRDRPTDTQYF
TGTGCCAGCAGCAACCGGGACAGACCCACAGATACGCAGTATTTT
>TRBD1|TRBJ2-1|TRBV7-3|once
CASSFSGGSYNEQFF
TGTGCCAGCAGCTTCTCAGGGGGCTCCTACAATGAGCAGTTCTTC
>-|TRBJ1-1|TRBV7-9|once
CASSLIRKNTEAFF
TGTGCCAGCAGCTTAATCAGGAAGAACACTGAAGCTTTCTTT
>TRBD2|TRBJ2-7|TRBV2|-
CASSEAGLATSYEQYF
TGTGCCAGCAGTGAAGCAGGACTAGCGACCTCCTACGAGCAGTACTTC
>-|TRBJ1-5|TRBV7-2|-
CASSLDGTGNNQPQHF
TGTGCCAGCAGCTTAGATGGTACGGGTAACAATCAGCCCCAGCATTTT
>-|TRBJ1-1|TRBV4-1|-
CASSLVGLDTEAFF
TGCGCCAGCAGCCTTGTCGGTCTGGACACTGAAGCTTTCTTT
>-|TRBJ1-5|TRBV7-2|-
CASSLISASGQPQHF
TGTGCCAGCAGCTTAATTTCAGCCTCCGGGCAGCCCCAGCATTTT
>-|TRBJ1-2|TRBV7-9|-
CASSLRVSETFNYGYTF
TGTGCCAGCAGCTTACGAGTGTCCGAGACATTTAACTATGGCTACACCTTC
>-|TRBJ2-1|TRBV6-1|-
CASSEVAEWNEQFF
TGTGCCAGCAGTGAAGTGGCGGAGTGGAATGAGCAGTTCTTC
>-|TRBJ1-1|TRBV9|-
CASSVGPRNTEAFF
TGTGCCAGCAGCGTAGGCCCCAGGAACACTGAAGCTTTCTTT
>-|TRBJ2-2|TRBV19|-
CASSIDPLERTNTGELFF
TGTGCCAGTAGTATAGACCCTCTGGAGCGGACGAACACCGGGGAGCTGTTTTTT
>-|TRBJ1-3|TRBV7-9|-
CASVAGSGNTIYF
TGTGCCAGCGTGGCGGGCTCTGGAAACACCATATATTTT
>TRBD2|TRBJ2-7|TRBV11-2|-
CASSPLAGNLYEQYF
TGTGCCAGCAGCCCCCTAGCGGGGAACCTCTACGAGCAGTACTTC
>-|TRBJ2-7|TRBV11-2|-
CASSLASYEQYF
TGTGCCAGCAGCTTAGCGTCCTACGAGCAGTACTTC
>-|TRBJ1-4|TRBV30|-
CAWSRGGLGKLFF
TGTGCCTGGAGTCGGGGGGGATTAGGAAAACTGTTTTTT
>-|TRBJ1-3|TRBV19|once
CASSILGDGNTIYF
TGTGCCAGTAGTATCCTAGGGGATGGAAACACCATATATTTT
>TRBD2|TRBJ2-1|TRBV2|-
CATRTSGSNEQFF
TGTGCCACCCGGACTAGCGGGAGTAATGAGCAGTTCTTC